Presented here are 9 T cell receptor beta chains from one specimen sequenced in a study of a mutant IDH1 vaccine in newly diagnosed glioma. Time point meaning: week 47, end of study. Vaccination comprised doses that each held 300 ug of mutant IDH1 20-mer peptide, plus topical imiquimod. No antigen has been identified for these receptors. The protocol was immunoSEQ multiplex PCR, while the TCRdb copy is restricted to in-frame clones and leaves out a portion. The sample records fewer than 55,000 clones, roughly 61% being singletons. Sequencing was performed on peripheral blood mononuclear cells (PBMCs), taken from a glioma patient whose treatment included an IDH1 peptide vaccine. The receptor set was obtained from a man in his forties with glioma. Some clones in this sample may be carry-over from other donors' samples.

V usage is TRBV5-1 and J usage is TRBJ2-3; 11 bases are a match to TRBD2. Germline V gives CDR1 SGHRS, CDR2 YFSETQ. The V and J ends lost 1 base and 0 bases, in that order; junction bases with no gene match: 4. The CDR3 covers 17 residues. The DNA of the CDR3 is TGCGCCAGCAGCTTGATAGCGGGGGGGCCCAGCACAGATACGCAGTATTTT. Its protein is CASSLIAGGPSTDTQYF.

This clone was recorded once. The chain joins TRBV2 to TRBJ2-3; D not certain. This CDR3 is 14 amino acids long. Trimming took off 0 bases at V and 6 bases at J, with 10 bases between the two ends. Looked up from germline, CDR1 is SNHLY and CDR2 is FYNNEI. CDR3 bases: TGTGCCAGCAGTGAAGCGCTTCGGGTGGATACGCAGTATTTT. Translating gives CASSEALRVDTQYF.

This chain uses TRBV5-5 with TRBJ2-2; D gene unclear. The V and J ends lost 1 base and 2 bases respectively, with 9 bases between them. Germline V gene data show CDR1 as SGHKS and CDR2 as YYEKEE (reference sequence). This CDR3 is 15 amino acids long. The CDR3: CASSLLAANTGELFF. DNA for the CDR3: TGTGCCAGCAGCTTGCTGGCAGCAAACACCGGGGAGCTGTTTTTT.

J is TRBJ1-5 and V is TRBV6-6; D is undetermined. The germline V and J ends were trimmed by 7 bases and 12 bases, with 13 bases remaining between them. Germline CDR1 is MNHNY and CDR2 is SVGAGI (reference sequence). The CDR3 is 11 amino acids. In DNA form, the CDR3 reads TGTGCCAGCACTTCTAAGTTCGGCCAGCATTTT. Protein product: CASTSKFGQHF.

This clone came up a few times. The gene calls are TRBV13 and TRBJ2-2, with D possibly matching TRBD2 (5 bases). Trimming took 2 bases from V and 5 from J, leaving 12 bases between them. CDR1 and CDR2 from the germline V gene are PRHDT and FYEKMQ (reference sequence). The CDR3 is 15 amino acids. The CDR3 reads CASSLPGTGTGELFF. The CDR3 DNA is TGTGCCAGCAGCTTACCCGGCACGGGGACCGGGGAGCTGTTTTTT.

This clone was seen just once. The chain couples TRBV6-1 to TRBJ1-2, with D possibly TRBD1 on 5 matching bases. The V gene lost 6 bases and the J gene lost 0 bases, with 14 bases spanning the gap. This CDR3 contains 15 residues. Germline CDR1 is MNHNS and CDR2 is SASEGT. The CDR3 nucleotides are TGTGCCAGCAGGAGCGGACACCTAGCTAACTATGGCTACACCTTC. It yields the protein CASRSGHLANYGYTF.

This rearrangement joins TRBV29-1 to TRBJ2-1, with a weak D call TRBD2 (5 bases). The CDR3 contains 15 residues. Trimming removed 5 bases at V and 0 bases at J, with 14 bases between. The V gene's germline CDR1 is SQVTM and CDR2 ANQGSEA. CDR3 nucleotides: TGCAGCGTTTCCTATAGCAGCGGCTCCTACAATGAGCAGTTCTTC. Its translation is CSVSYSSGSYNEQFF.

The chain combines TRBV5-1 with TRBJ2-7; D unclear. The V gene's germline CDR1 is SGHRS and CDR2 YFSETQ. Trimming cost V 1 base and J 0 bases, with 5 bases left between them. The CDR3 has 13 amino acids. The CDR3 bases are TGCGCCAGCAGCTTGACTGTCTCCTACGAGCAGTACTTC. This encodes CASSLTVSYEQYF.

The CDR3: CASSRQGAVNEQFF. As DNA, the CDR3 is TGCGCCAGCAGCCGACAGGGGGCAGTCAATGAGCAGTTCTTC. This chain joins TRBV5-1 and TRBJ2-1; 10 positions agree with TRBD1. The germline V gene has CDR1 SGHRS and CDR2 YFSETQ. CDR3 size: 14 residues. The V segment lost 4 bases and the J segment 6 bases; nucleotides outside the gene matches: 4.